The next 30 T cell receptor beta chains were all read from a single sample in a study of T cell responses to AZD1222 COVID-19 vaccine. Using immunoSEQ multiplex PCR, the repertoire was profiled, and TCRdb retains in-frame clones only, with some absent. The sample carries roughly 56,000 clones, 80% to 90% recorded once. Sequencing was performed on peripheral blood, taken on day 0 of AZD1222 vaccination. The receptors originated from an adult in good health.

This clone was found a few times. The chain carries TRBV27 and TRBJ2-7; D possibly corresponds to TRBD1 (5 bases). The germline V and J ends were trimmed by 8 bases and 3 bases, with 14 bases remaining between them. This CDR3 comprises 13 residues. Germline lookup yields CDR1 MNHEY and CDR2 SMNVEV (reference sequence). Here the CDR3 reads CASSGLKNYEQYF. CDR3 DNA sequence: TGTGCCAGCTCAGGGCTGAAGAACTACGAGCAGTACTTC.

This clone appeared a single time. V is TRBV29-1 and J is TRBJ1-2, with D perhaps TRBD1 (5 bases). The CDR3 has 17 amino acids. Germline-derived CDR1 and CDR2 are SQVTM and ANQGSEA. V was shortened by 2 bases and J by 5 bases, with 24 bases between the two germline ends. CDR3 bases: TGCAGCGTTGAATACCCATTACAGGAGGCTATAGGGTATGGCTACACCTTC. Protein product: CSVEYPLQEAIGYGYTF.

The rearrangement links TRBV7-6 to TRBJ1-4; D remains ambiguous. Germline CDR1 and CDR2: SGHVS and FNYEAQ. The CDR3 is made up of 14 amino acids. The V end lost 3 bases, the J end lost 5 bases, and 10 bases lay between the germline ends. The CDR3 nucleotides read TGTGCCAGCAGCTTGGTACCGACGAATGAAAAACTGTTTTTT. It encodes CASSLVPTNEKLFF. The entire variable domain, with the rest obtained from reference TRBV7-6 and TRBJ1-4, is as follows: GAGVSQSPRYKVTKRGQDVALRCDPISGHVSLYWYRQALGQGPEFLTYFNYEAQQDKSGLPNDRFSAERPEGSISTLTIQRTEQRDSAMYRCASSLVPTNEKLFFGSGTQLSVL.

The chain combines TRBV18 with TRBJ2-3; 9 bases agree with TRBD2. Germline CDR1 KGHSH, CDR2 LQKENI. This CDR3 is built from 16 residues. Losses at the gene ends were 0 bases for V and 14 bases for J; bases not matched to a gene: 15. The CDR3 sequence: CASSPPSGGYRADLYF. DNA for the CDR3: TGTGCCAGCTCACCACCTAGCGGGGGATACCGTGCCGACCTGTATTTT.

This CDR3 reads CASSERGTSQFF. For the CDR3, the DNA is TGTGCCAGCAGTGAAAGGGGGACTAGTCAGTTCTTC. The chain has TRBV6-1 and TRBJ2-1, with 8 positions matching TRBD2. After removal of 2 bases from V and 13 bases from J, the junction contained 4 bases not matched to a gene. The CDR3 is 12 residues long. Germline values: CDR1 MNHNS, CDR2 SASEGT.

The J gene is TRBJ1-6, the V gene TRBV5-5, with 8 bases aligning to TRBD1. The CDR3 extends over 13 amino acids. The trim removed 4 bases at V and 10 bases at J, leaving 4 bases unmatched. From germline, CDR1 is SGHKS and CDR2 YYEKEE (reference sequence). The CDR3 DNA reads TGTGCCAGCAGCGTACAGGGGGTCTCACCCCTCCACTTT. This codes for CASSVQGVSPLHF. The whole variable domain, remainder taken from reference TRBV5-5 and TRBJ1-6, is DAGVTQSPTHLIKTRGQQVTLRCSPISGHKSVSWYQQVLGQGPQFIFQYYEKEERGRGNFPDRFSARQFPNYSSELNVNALLLGDSALYLCASSVQGVSPLHFGNGTRLTVT.

The gene calls are TRBV5-4 and TRBJ1-4; 8 positions match TRBD1. Losses at the gene ends were 3 bases for V and 7 bases for J; bases not matched to a gene: 8. Germline CDR1 and CDR2: SGHNT and YYREEE (reference sequence). There are 15 residues in the CDR3. DNA for the CDR3: TGTGCCAGCAGCTCCCCCGGGACAGGCGGTGAAAAACTGTTTTTT. This encodes CASSSPGTGGEKLFF.

The rearrangement links TRBV19 to TRBJ1-2; D possibly corresponds to TRBD1 (6 bases). CDR1 is LNHDA, CDR2 SQIVND, per germline (reference sequence). This CDR3 has 14 residues. Trimming took 6 bases from V and 4 from J, leaving 15 bases between them. The CDR3 loop reads CASSTSGVGYGYTF. The CDR3 nucleotides are TGTGCCAGTAGCACCTCAGGGGTGGGCTATGGCTACACCTTC.

J is TRBJ2-3 and V is TRBV5-1; weak D call: TRBD2 (6 bases). Trimming removed 4 bases from V and 2 bases from J, with 11 bases in between. Germline CDR1 and CDR2: SGHRS and YFSETQ. The CDR3 sequence is 14 residues long. CDR3 in DNA: TGCGCCAGCAGCAACCGGGGGACCACAGATACGCAGTATTTT. Translation gives CASSNRGTTDTQYF.

V usage is TRBV25-1 and J usage is TRBJ2-7; D remains unclear. Per the germline V gene, CDR1 is MGHDK and CDR2 is SYGVNS. This CDR3 contains 11 residues. Between the trimmed V and J ends, which lost 3 bases and 7 bases, there was a span of 7 bases. The CDR3 reads CASSEAWEQYF. In nucleotides, the CDR3 is TGTGCCAGCAGTGAGGCGTGGGAGCAGTACTTC.

The chain has TRBV5-8 and TRBJ2-7; a possible D gene is TRBD1 (6 bases). V lost 1 base and J 1 base, leaving 12 bases between the germline ends. Germline CDR1 SGHTS, CDR2 YDEGEE. This CDR3 region has 15 residues. Here the CDR3 DNA reads TGTGCCAGCAGCTTGAGGCAGGGGCCTTCCTACGAGCAGTACTTC. Translating gives CASSLRQGPSYEQYF.

V is TRBV9 and J is TRBJ2-2; 7 bases match TRBD1. The length of the CDR3 is 15 residues. The junction had 2 bases not matched to a gene; V was cut back by 3 bases and J by 0 bases. The germline V gene has CDR1 SGDLS and CDR2 YYNGEE. The CDR3 is CASSAGTANTGELFF. CDR3 DNA: TGTGCCAGCAGCGCCGGGACAGCGAACACCGGGGAGCTGTTTTTT.

The CDR3 DNA reads as TGCAGCGCACGGACTTCTCTAGATACGCAGTATTTT. Amino acid sequence: CSARTSLDTQYF. The rearrangement joins TRBV29-1 to TRBJ2-3; a weak D match, TRBD2 (5 bases). V lost 7 bases to trimming and J lost 5 bases, with 13 bases between them. The CDR3 covers 12 residues. Per the germline V gene, CDR1 is SQVTM and CDR2 is ANQGSEA.

This rearrangement joins TRBV27 to TRBJ2-1, with D possibly being TRBD2 (5 bases). Germline V gives CDR1 MNHEY, CDR2 SMNVEV (reference sequence). This CDR3 has 17 amino acids. The V end was cut by 0 bases, the J end by 5 bases, with 17 bases between. The CDR3 spells CASSLSAGVVLNNEQFF. In DNA, the CDR3 is TGTGCCAGCAGTTTATCCGCCGGGGTCGTTCTAAACAATGAGCAGTTCTTC.

This clone was seen only a few times. Written as DNA, the CDR3 is TGTGCCAGCAGTTACCCGGGACAGCGGGAGTTCTTC. Its protein is CASSYPGQREFF. The chain is built from TRBV6-6 and TRBJ2-1, with D maybe TRBD1 (7 bases). The V and J ends lost 2 bases and 14 bases respectively, with 13 bases between them. Germline lookup yields CDR1 MNHNY and CDR2 SVGAGI (reference sequence). This CDR3 comprises 12 residues.

This chain links TRBV3-1 (or the pseudogene TRBV3-2) with TRBJ2-1; TRBD2 is a possible D gene (6 bases). The length of the CDR3 is 15 residues. V lost 0 bases and J 2 bases, leaving 8 bases between the germline ends. CDR1 LGHDT and CDR2 YNNKEL come from the germline V gene (reference sequence). CDR3 DNA sequence: TGTGCCAGCAGCCAAGAAAGGACTACCTACAATGAGCAGTTCTTC. Amino acid sequence: CASSQERTTYNEQFF.

The chain carries TRBV6-4 and TRBJ1-2, with 10 bases fitting TRBD1. CDR3 length: 15 amino acids. The J segment lost 5 bases and the V segment lost 5 bases, leaving 8 bases of the junction unmatched. CDR1 MRHNA and CDR2 SNTAGT come from the germline V gene. CDR3 DNA sequence: TGTGCCAGCAGTCCGGGACAGGGGATTCAATATGGCTACACCTTC. It translates to CASSPGQGIQYGYTF.

This rearrangement joins TRBV3-1 (or the pseudogene TRBV3-2) to TRBJ2-7, with D perhaps matching TRBD2 (7 bases). The V gene's germline CDR1 is LGHDT and CDR2 YNNKEL (reference sequence). The CDR3 runs to 11 residues. V lost 8 bases, J lost 6 bases, and 11 bases lay in between. The CDR3 loop reads CASSGGLEQYF. The CDR3 DNA follows: TGTGCCAGCTCGGGGGGCCTCGAGCAGTACTTC.

The rearrangement joins TRBV2 to TRBJ1-1; unclear D gene. The CDR3 has 13 residues. Between the trimmed V and J ends, which lost 6 bases and 11 bases, there was a span of 19 bases. Germline V gene lookup returns CDR1 SNHLY and CDR2 FYNNEI. In DNA form, the CDR3 reads TGTGCCAGCAGCAATCATACGGGAACGGGGGCTTTCTTT. This gives the protein CASSNHTGTGAFF.

The chain recombines TRBV5-1 with TRBJ1-5, with D uncertain. The length of the CDR3 is 14 residues. V was clipped by 4 bases and J by 4 bases, with 12 bases between them. Germline CDR1 and CDR2: SGHRS and YFSETQ. The CDR3 protein is CASSPEGLNQPQHF. The CDR3 region has the DNA TGCGCCAGCAGCCCGGAAGGATTAAATCAGCCCCAGCATTTT.

The V gene is TRBV5-1, the J gene TRBJ1-1, with 11 nucleotides matching TRBD1. The CDR3 loop spans 14 amino acids. Germline V CDR1 and CDR2: SGHRS, YFSETQ. The V and J ends lost 4 bases and 5 bases, in that order; junction bases with no gene match: 4. As DNA, the CDR3 is TGCGCCAGCAGCAAGGACAGGGGGCTGACTGAAGCTTTCTTT. Residues: CASSKDRGLTEAFF. Full variable domain (remainder filled in from reference TRBV5-1 and TRBJ1-1): KAGVTQTPRYLIKTRGQQVTLSCSPISGHRSVSWYQQTPGQGLQFLFEYFSETQRNKGNFPGRFSGRQFSNSRSEMNVSTLELGDSALYLCASSKDRGLTEAFFGQGTRLTVV.

This chain uses TRBV6-5 with TRBJ2-7; no clear D. Germline V gene sequence: CDR1 MNHEY, CDR2 SVGAGI. The CDR3 runs 12 residues. V gave up 8 bases and J gave up 3 bases, with 11 bases separating them. This chain's CDR3 is CASGSGSYEQYF. DNA for the CDR3: TGTGCCAGCGGGTCGGGCAGCTACGAGCAGTACTTC.

The rearrangement joins TRBV24-1 to TRBJ2-7, with TRBD1 as a possible D gene (5 bases). CDR3 size: 15 residues. The germline CDR1 and CDR2 sequences are KGHDR and SFDVKD. The V gene lost 5 bases and the J gene lost 0 bases, with 13 bases spanning the gap. Written as DNA, the CDR3 is TGTGCCACCAGTGGATCGGACACCCCCTCCTACGAGCAGTACTTC. This gives the protein CATSGSDTPSYEQYF.

This chain connects TRBV6-5 to TRBJ2-2; weak D call: TRBD1 (5 bases). Germline CDR1 and CDR2: MNHEY and SVGAGI. The CDR3 runs 13 residues. Trimming took 6 bases from V and 8 from J, leaving 13 bases between them. The CDR3 bases are TGTGCCAGCAGCCTAGGGGTTTCTGGGGAGCTGTTTTTT. This translates into CASSLGVSGELFF.

The CDR3 DNA is TGCGCCAGCAGCCCTGGGCCTAGCGGGGGGGCCGACAACAATGAGCAGTTCTTC. Its protein product is CASSPGPSGGADNNEQFF. This chain links TRBV5-1 with TRBJ2-1, with 12 positions matching TRBD2. Trimming cost V 4 bases and J 5 bases; bases outside gene matches: 13. In germline, CDR1 is SGHRS, CDR2 YFSETQ. CDR3 length: 18 amino acids.

V gene TRBV11-2 combines with J gene TRBJ2-7; D is unclear. The CDR3 runs 15 residues. Trimming removed 0 bases from V and 0 bases from J, with 9 bases in between. CDR1 SGHAT and CDR2 FQNNGV come from the germline V gene. In nucleotides, the CDR3 is TGTGCCAGCAGCTTAGATCGGGTTCGCTCCTACGAGCAGTACTTC. Its translation: CASSLDRVRSYEQYF.

The chain is built from TRBV11-2 and TRBJ2-7, with D maybe TRBD1 (5 bases). The CDR3 is 15 residues long. V lost 1 base and J lost 5, with 15 bases in between. Germline-derived CDR1 and CDR2 are SGHAT and FQNNGV. DNA of the CDR3: TGTGCCAGCAGCTTAGTGGGTGGCAGGGTTAACGAGCAGTACTTC. Protein: CASSLVGGRVNEQYF.

The V and J genes are TRBV5-1 and TRBJ2-7; the match to TRBD1 covers 7 bases. The junction had 3 bases not matched to a gene; V was cut back by 0 bases and J by 3 bases. This CDR3 is built from 14 residues. Germline lookup yields CDR1 SGHRS and CDR2 YFSETQ. In DNA form, the CDR3 reads TGCGCCAGCAGCTTGGAACAGGGGTACTACGAGCAGTACTTC. It encodes CASSLEQGYYEQYF.

The rearrangement uses TRBV27 and TRBJ1-6; the match to TRBD1 covers 8 bases. Unmatched junction bases numbered 15, after V lost 1 base and J lost 7 bases. The CDR3 spans 19 residues. Germline assignment: CDR1 MNHEY and CDR2 SMNVEV (reference sequence). CDR3 amino acids: CASSLLFFGQGYENSPLHF. The CDR3 nucleotides are TGTGCCAGCAGTTTATTATTTTTTGGACAGGGTTACGAAAATTCACCCCTCCACTTT.

V usage is TRBV6-5 and J usage is TRBJ1-6; possible D gene TRBD1, 6 bases. V was clipped by 4 bases and J by 8 bases, with 18 bases between them. Germline-derived CDR1 and CDR2 are MNHEY and SVGAGI. This CDR3 is 16 amino acids long. CDR3 DNA: TGTGCCAGCAGTTCCAGGGGAAGTGGGAACGATTCACCCCTCCACTTT. Amino acid sequence: CASSSRGSGNDSPLHF.